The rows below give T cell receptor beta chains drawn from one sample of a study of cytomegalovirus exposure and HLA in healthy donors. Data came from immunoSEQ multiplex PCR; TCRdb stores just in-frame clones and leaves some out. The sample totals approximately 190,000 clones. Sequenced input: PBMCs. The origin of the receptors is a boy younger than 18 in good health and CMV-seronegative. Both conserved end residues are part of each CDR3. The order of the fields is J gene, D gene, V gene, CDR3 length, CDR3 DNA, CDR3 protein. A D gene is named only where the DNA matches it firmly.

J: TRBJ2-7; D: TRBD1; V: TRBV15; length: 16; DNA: TGTGCCACCAGCAGAGTAGGGACAGGGAGAGTTCCCGAGCAGTACTTC; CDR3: CATSRVGTGRVPEQYF
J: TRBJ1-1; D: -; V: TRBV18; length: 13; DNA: TGTGCCAGCTCACCAAACATGAACACTGAAGCTTTCTTT; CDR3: CASSPNMNTEAFF
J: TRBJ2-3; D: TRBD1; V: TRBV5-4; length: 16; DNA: TGTGCCAGCAGTCTAAACAGGGGGGCTGACACAGATACGCAGTATTTT; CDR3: CASSLNRGADTDTQYF
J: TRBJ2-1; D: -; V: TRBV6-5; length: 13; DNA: TGTGCCAGCAGTTACTCGCCCAGGGCTGAGCAGTTCTTC; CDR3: CASSYSPRAEQFF
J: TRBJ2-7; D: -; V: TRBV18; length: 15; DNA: TGTGCCAGCTCACCACCGGCAGGGGCGCCTGACGAGCAGTACTTC; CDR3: CASSPPAGAPDEQYF
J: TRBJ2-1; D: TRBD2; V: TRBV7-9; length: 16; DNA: TGTGCCAGCAGCGCCAGCCTAGCGGGTTCTTACAATGAGCAGTTCTTC; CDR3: CASSASLAGSYNEQFF
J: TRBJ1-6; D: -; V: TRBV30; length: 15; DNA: TGTGCCTGGAGTAGCACCCGCTGGGGAGGTTCACCCCTCCACTTT; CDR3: CAWSSTRWGGSPLHF
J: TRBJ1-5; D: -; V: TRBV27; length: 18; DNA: TGTGCCAGCAGTCCTCTCGGGACTTTAGACCATGGCAATCAGCCCCAGCATTTT; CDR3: CASSPLGTLDHGNQPQHF
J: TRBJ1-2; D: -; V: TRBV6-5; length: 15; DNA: TGTGCCAGCAGTTACGGTGGCAGGGGTGGCTATGGCTACACCTTC; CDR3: CASSYGGRGGYGYTF
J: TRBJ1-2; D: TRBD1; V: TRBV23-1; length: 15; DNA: TGCGCCAGCAGTCTTCCGGCGGACAGGAACTATGGCTACACCTTC; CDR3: CASSLPADRNYGYTF
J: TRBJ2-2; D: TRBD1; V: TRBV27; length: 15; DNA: TGTGCCAGCAGTTCAGCCGGGACAGTCACCGGGGAGCTGTTTTTT; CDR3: CASSSAGTVTGELFF
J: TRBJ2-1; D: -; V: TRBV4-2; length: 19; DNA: TGTGCCAGCAGCCAAGATGGTCGAGGGCTCGGGGGATCCTACAATGAGCAGTTCTTC; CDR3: CASSQDGRGLGGSYNEQFF
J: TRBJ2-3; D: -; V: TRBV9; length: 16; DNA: TGTGCCAGCAGCGAGCCGCTTTGGGGGCGGACAGATACGCAGTATTTT; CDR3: CASSEPLWGRTDTQYF
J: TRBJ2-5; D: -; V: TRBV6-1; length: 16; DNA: TGTGCCAGCAGTGACTTACCCTACAGGGAAGGAGAGACCCAGTACTTC; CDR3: CASSDLPYREGETQYF
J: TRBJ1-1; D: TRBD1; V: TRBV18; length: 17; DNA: TGTGCCAGCTCACCACTTCCCTCAGGGGGAGGTAACACTGAAGCTTTCTTT; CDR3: CASSPLPSGGGNTEAFF
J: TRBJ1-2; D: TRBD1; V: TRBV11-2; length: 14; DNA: TGTGCCAGCAGTTTTGACAGGGTCAACTATGGCTACACCTTC; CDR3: CASSFDRVNYGYTF
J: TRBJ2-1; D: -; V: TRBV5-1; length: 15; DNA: TGCGCCAGCAGCTTGGCCGTGGGGGGGCGGAGTGAGCAGTTCTTC; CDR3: CASSLAVGGRSEQFF
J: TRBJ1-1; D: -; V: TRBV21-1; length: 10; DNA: TGTGCCAGCGCGGAGCCTGAAGCTTTCTTT; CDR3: CASAEPEAFF
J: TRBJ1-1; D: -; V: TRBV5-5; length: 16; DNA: TGTGCCAGCAACCGGGGGGGGGCTCAGGGCTACACTGAAGCTTTCTTT; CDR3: CASNRGGAQGYTEAFF
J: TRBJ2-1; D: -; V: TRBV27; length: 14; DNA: TGTGCCAGCAGTTTCCCCGGGGCCTACAATGAGCAGTTCTTC; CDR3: CASSFPGAYNEQFF
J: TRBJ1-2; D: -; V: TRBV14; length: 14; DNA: TGTGCCAGCAGCCAAGGGTCCTACTCCTATGGCTACACCTTC; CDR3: CASSQGSYSYGYTF
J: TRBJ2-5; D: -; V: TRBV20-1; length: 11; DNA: TGCAGTGCTAGTTATTCGGAGACCCAGTACTTC; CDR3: CSASYSETQYF
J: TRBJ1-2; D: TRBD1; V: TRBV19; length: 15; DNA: TGTGCCAGTAGTCAAGGTACAGGGGAAAACTATGGCTACACCTTC; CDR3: CASSQGTGENYGYTF
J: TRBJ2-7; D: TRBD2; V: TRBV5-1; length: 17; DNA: TGCGCCAGCAGAACCGCGGGACTAGCGGGGGGTTCGGACGAGCAGTACTTC; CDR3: CASRTAGLAGGSDEQYF
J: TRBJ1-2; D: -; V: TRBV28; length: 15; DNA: TGTGCCAGCAGAATGGGAGGGACCGTAGTCTATGGCTACACCTTC; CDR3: CASRMGGTVVYGYTF
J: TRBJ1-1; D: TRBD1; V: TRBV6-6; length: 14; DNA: TGTGCCAGCAGTTACGACAGGGGTGGGACTGAAGCTTTCTTT; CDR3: CASSYDRGGTEAFF
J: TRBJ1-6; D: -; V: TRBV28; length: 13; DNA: TGTGCCAGCAGTTCACAGGGAAATTCACCCCTCCACTTT; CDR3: CASSSQGNSPLHF
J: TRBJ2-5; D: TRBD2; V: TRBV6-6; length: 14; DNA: TGTGCCAGCAGACCCGCGGGGGGACAAGAGACCCAGTACTTC; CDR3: CASRPAGGQETQYF
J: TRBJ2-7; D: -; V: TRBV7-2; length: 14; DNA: TGTGCCAGCAGCTTACGGTTCCCACGGGGCGAGCAGTACTTC; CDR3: CASSLRFPRGEQYF